This T cell receptor beta chain was sequenced for a study of early T cells in non-severe SARS-CoV-2 infection. Notes on the study in general: Matching results from VDJdb favored anti-spike CD8 responses, leaving private and CD4 specificities undetected.

This clonotype was counted many times. Its specificity is not known. Trimming took 0 bases from V and 5 from J, leaving 8 bases between them. The CDR3 runs to 14 residues. The germline CDR1 and CDR2 sequences are SGHVS and FQNEAQ. As part of library construction, unique molecular identifiers were attached to individual cDNA molecules. TCRdb called the 5' RACE reads again in MiXCR, with one record for every CDR3 protein. The table shows about 60,000 distinct CDR3 sequences, with more than 9% occurring only once. V gene TRBV7-8 combines with J gene TRBJ2-1; the D gene could be TRBD1 or TRBD2 (5 bases each). Sequenced input: whole blood. This sequence originates from an adult who was a healthcare worker with PCR-confirmed SARS-CoV-2 infection or an uninfected control (not recorded which). The CDR3 coding sequence is TGTGCCAGCAGCTTAGCTGGGGGTAACAATGAGCAGTTCTTC. Its translation: CASSLAGGNNEQFF.